Presented here are 29 T cell receptor beta chains from one specimen sequenced in a study of shared clonotypes between healthy human individuals. Method: immunoSEQ multiplex PCR; TCRdb's copy keeps in-frame clones and lacks some. This sample has around 440,000 clones; 60% to 80% occur once, and the top ten carry 12%. Sequencing was carried out using PBMCs. The receptors come from a woman between 35 and 50 years old in good health. Some clones in this sample may be carry-over from other donors' samples.

V and J are TRBV30 and TRBJ2-3; TRBD2 agrees at 9 bases. V was pared by 7 bases and J by 2 bases, with 10 bases of the junction left unmatched. CDR3 length equals 15 residues. Germline V gene lookup returns CDR1 GTSNPN and CDR2 SVGIG (reference sequence). DNA of the CDR3: TGTGCCTACTCCGCGAGGACTAGCGACACAGATACGCAGTATTTT. As protein: CAYSARTSDTDTQYF. Filled out from reference TRBV30 and TRBJ2-3, the complete variable domain reads SQTIHQWPATLVQPVGSPLSLECTVEGTSNPNLYWYRQAAGRGLQLLFYSVGIGQISSEVPQNLSASRPQDRQFILSSKKLLLSDSGFYLCAYSARTSDTDTQYFGPGTRLTVL.

The chain is built from TRBV7-8 and TRBJ2-1; D possibly corresponds to TRBD2 (6 bases). Between the trimmed V and J ends, which lost 5 bases and 8 bases, there was a span of 25 bases. The CDR3 consists of 17 residues. Germline CDR1 and CDR2: SGHVS and FQNEAQ. CDR3 region: CASSPRWRESEGDEQFF. The DNA for the CDR3 is TGTGCCAGCAGCCCCAGATGGCGGGAAAGTGAGGGCGATGAGCAGTTCTTC.

On this clone itself: This may arise from a read error, as a much more abundant clone is one base away. Other DNA sequences of this sample code for an identical CDR3. V and J are TRBV5-4 and TRBJ2-6; D is perhaps TRBD2 (6 bases). Looked up from germline, CDR1 is SGHNT and CDR2 is YYREEE (reference sequence). Trimming stripped 4 bases from V and 4 bases from J, with 21 bases between. The CDR3 has 18 residues. The CDR3: CASSPGLAGQRGANVLTF. The CDR3, as DNA: TGTGCCAGCAGCCCGGGACTGGCCGGCCAGAGGGGGGCCAACGTCCTGACTTTC.

The sample holds a few counts of this clone. V gene TRBV5-4 combines with J gene TRBJ2-1; D unclear. The V gene lost 5 bases and the J gene lost 10 bases, with 13 bases spanning the gap. The CDR3 is 12 residues long. CDR1 and CDR2 from the germline V gene are SGHNT and YYREEE (reference sequence). The CDR3 sequence: CASRPQDGEQFF. The CDR3 DNA follows: TGTGCCAGCAGGCCCCAGGATGGGGAGCAGTTCTTC.

The J gene is TRBJ2-1, the V gene TRBV9; possibly TRBD1 for D (5 bases). CDR3 length: 14 amino acids. The germline CDR1 and CDR2 sequences are SGDLS and YYNGEE. V lost 0 bases and J 5 bases, leaving 9 bases between the germline ends. CDR3 sequence (DNA): TGTGCCAGCAGCGTAGGCGGCAGGGACAATGAGCAGTTCTTC. As protein: CASSVGGRDNEQFF.

This clone was seen more than once but under ten times. The chain recombines TRBV6-5 with TRBJ2-6; TRBD1 matches 7 bases. The junction had 5 bases not matched to a gene; V was cut back by 5 bases and J by 4 bases. The CDR3 has 15 residues. Germline CDR1 reads MNHEY; CDR2 reads SVGAGI. For the CDR3, the DNA is TGTGCCAGCAGTCCACAGGGGACCGGGGCCAACGTCCTGACTTTC. As protein: CASSPQGTGANVLTF.

The rearrangement joins TRBV4-2 to TRBJ1-1; no reliable D call. The germline V and J ends were trimmed by 7 bases and 3 bases, with 12 bases remaining between them. Per germline, CDR1 LGHNA and CDR2 YNFKEQ. The CDR3 spans 13 residues. CDR3 nucleotide sequence: TGTGCCAGCACCATTGACGGGGACACTGAAGCTTTCTTT. Its translation is CASTIDGDTEAFF.

This clone was seen a few times. The gene calls are TRBV6-4 and TRBJ1-4; possibly TRBD1 for D (5 bases). The CDR3 is 15 residues long. CDR1 is MRHNA, CDR2 SNTAGT, per germline. The V end lost 5 bases, the J end lost 7 bases, and 17 bases lay between the germline ends. The CDR3 DNA is TGTGCCAGCAGTACATCCGGGACCGGTGGTGAAAAACTGTTTTTT. Its protein product is CASSTSGTGGEKLFF.

V and J are TRBV28 and TRBJ1-4; maybe TRBD1 (5 bases). This CDR3 contains 14 residues. Germline V gene lookup returns CDR1 MDHEN and CDR2 SYDVKM. V was shortened by 3 bases and J by 4 bases, with 9 bases between the two germline ends. CDR3 nucleotide sequence: TGTGCCAGCAGTTTCCATGGGGGTAATGAAAAACTGTTTTTT. Translated, it gives CASSFHGGNEKLFF.

This sequence joins TRBV30 and TRBJ2-1, with TRBD2 matching 12 bases. CDR1 is GTSNPN and CDR2 is SVGIG in the germline V gene (reference sequence). V lost 5 bases, J lost 3 bases, and 2 bases stayed unmatched. The length of the CDR3 is 14 residues. In DNA, the CDR3 is TGTGCCTGGGGACTAGCGGGGTTCTACAATGAGCAGTTCTTC. This translates into CAWGLAGFYNEQFF.

The chain joins TRBV5-1 to TRBJ2-1, with TRBD2 matching over 10 bases. From germline, CDR1 is SGHRS and CDR2 YFSETQ. The CDR3 covers 15 residues. J lost 9 bases, V lost 0 bases, and 6 bases had no gene match. The CDR3 region is CASSLAASGRGEQFF. The CDR3 coding sequence is TGCGCCAGCAGCTTGGCGGCTAGCGGGAGAGGTGAGCAGTTCTTC.

The genes are TRBV28 and TRBJ1-2; the D gene is possibly TRBD1 (5 bases). The CDR3 totals 18 residues. CDR1 is MDHEN, CDR2 SYDVKM, per germline. The ends were cut back, 6 bases at V and 3 bases at J, with 26 bases in the middle. The CDR3 region has the DNA TGTGCCAGCAGGGAGGGACGTGGCTGGCTCCTTGATTACTATGGCTACACCTTC. Its translation: CASREGRGWLLDYYGYTF.

This chain joins TRBV29-1 and TRBJ1-4, with a possible D match to TRBD1 (6 bases). CDR1 and CDR2 from the germline V gene are SQVTM and ANQGSEA. Trimming took 4 bases from V and 5 from J, leaving 11 bases between them. There are 13 residues in the CDR3. CDR3 in amino acids: CSVALDSNEKLFF. For the CDR3, the DNA is TGCAGCGTTGCTTTGGACAGCAATGAAAAACTGTTTTTT.

This clone was counted a few times. The chain's CDR3 is CASSEVGKSEAFF. The DNA for the CDR3 is TGTGCCAGCAGTGAAGTGGGGAAGAGCGAAGCTTTCTTT. The V call is TRBV2, the J call TRBJ1-1; unclear D gene. The CDR3 consists of 13 residues. CDR1 SNHLY and CDR2 FYNNEI come from the germline V gene. V was trimmed by 1 base and J by 8 bases, leaving 11 bases between them.

The chain is built from TRBV7-2 and TRBJ1-2; D is unclear. Germline CDR1 reads SGHTA; CDR2 reads FQGNSA. The V end was cut by 1 base, the J end by 4 bases, with 4 bases between. The CDR3 is 12 residues long. The CDR3 region has the DNA TGTGCCAGCAGCTTAGGGCCCTATGGCTACACCTTC. Amino acids: CASSLGPYGYTF.

V usage is TRBV7-2 and J usage is TRBJ2-1; 7 bases match TRBD2. CDR3 length: 13 residues. The V and J ends lost 3 bases and 8 bases, in that order; junction bases with no gene match: 4. The germline V gene has CDR1 SGHTA and CDR2 FQGNSA. The CDR3 spells CASSFLTSHEQFF. The CDR3, as DNA: TGTGCCAGCAGCTTTTTGACTAGCCATGAGCAGTTCTTC.

J is TRBJ2-1 and V is TRBV5-1; 10 bases are shared with TRBD2. The CDR3 consists of 15 residues. CDR1 and CDR2 (germline): SGHRS, YFSETQ. V lost 4 bases to trimming and J lost 4 bases; unmatched junction nucleotides: 5. CDR3 DNA sequence: TGCGCCAGCAGCCCCTCTAGCGGGAGATACAATGAGCAGTTCTTC. The encoded protein is CASSPSSGRYNEQFF.

The chain recombines TRBV28 with TRBJ1-2; no firm D call. Germline V gene lookup returns CDR1 MDHEN and CDR2 SYDVKM. Trimming pared 6 bases from V and 4 bases from J, leaving 15 bases between. The CDR3 is made up of 14 amino acids. CDR3 in DNA: TGTGCCAGCAGCCCGACCGGACTGAGCTATGGCTACACCTTC. It codes for CASSPTGLSYGYTF.

V usage is TRBV2 and J usage is TRBJ2-1, with D tentatively TRBD1 or TRBD2 (5 bases each). Germline values: CDR1 SNHLY, CDR2 FYNNEI. V lost 9 bases, J lost 7 bases, and 10 bases lay in between. This CDR3 comprises 11 residues. The CDR3 is CASEGENEQFF. The CDR3 coding sequence is TGTGCCAGTGAAGGGGAGAATGAGCAGTTCTTC.

As to this clone: A read error may explain this, as a much larger clone is one base away. This sequence joins TRBV13 and TRBJ1-2; 12 nucleotides agree with TRBD1. The CDR3 loop spans 18 amino acids. Germline assignment: CDR1 PRHDT and CDR2 FYEKMQ (reference sequence). The chain's CDR3 is CASSLGRGQGASSYGYAF. Written as DNA, the CDR3 is TGTGCCAGCAGCTTAGGGAGGGGACAGGGGGCGTCATCCTATGGCTACGCCTTC.

This sequence joins TRBV27 and TRBJ2-1, with 11 bases matching TRBD2. Germline CDR1 and CDR2: MNHEY and SMNVEV (reference sequence). CDR3 length: 13 amino acids. J gave up 15 bases and V 9 bases, and 13 bases lay outside the gene matches. The CDR3 sequence is CASMTTSGSKWFF. DNA for the CDR3: TGTGCCAGTATGACTACTAGCGGGAGTAAATGGTTCTTC.

The chain couples TRBV29-1 to TRBJ1-1, with D unclear. There are 11 residues in the CDR3. Germline V gene sequence: CDR1 SQVTM, CDR2 ANQGSEA. The CDR3 protein is CSFIPGTEAFF. CDR3 sequence (DNA): TGCAGTTTTATTCCCGGCACTGAAGCTTTCTTT.

The gene calls are TRBV5-1 and TRBJ2-1, with D unclear. The length of the CDR3 is 15 residues. The ends were cut back, 1 base at V and 0 bases at J, with 8 bases in the middle. Germline CDR1 SGHRS, CDR2 YFSETQ. CDR3 bases: TGCGCCAGCAGCTTGCCCCTTAGCTCCTACAATGAGCAGTTCTTC. Its translation: CASSLPLSSYNEQFF.

The V call is TRBV2, the J call TRBJ2-1; the match to TRBD2 covers 7 bases. CDR3 size: 15 residues. Trimming took 7 bases from V and 0 from J; bases not matched to a gene: 6. Per germline, CDR1 SNHLY and CDR2 FYNNEI. The CDR3 is CASKGDYSSYNEQFF. The CDR3 DNA reads as TGTGCCAGCAAAGGGGACTACAGCTCCTACAATGAGCAGTTCTTC.

A word on this clone: Additional DNA sequences in this sample encode the identical CDR3. The chain employs TRBV7-2 and TRBJ2-3; D gene ambiguous. This CDR3 is built from 16 residues. Germline lookup yields CDR1 SGHTA and CDR2 FQGNSA. With 5 bases removed from V and 0 bases from J, the gap between germline ends came to 15 bases. The CDR3 bases are TGTGCCAGCAGCCTCGTGGGCGCCTCTAGCACAGATACGCAGTATTTT. It translates to CASSLVGASSTDTQYF.

In nucleotides, the CDR3 is TGTGCCAGTCTACAGGGTCAGAGTTATGGCTACACCTTC. Its protein product is CASLQGQSYGYTF. This chain joins TRBV28 and TRBJ1-2, with D perhaps matching TRBD1 (6 bases). Trimming took off 9 bases at V and 5 bases at J, with 16 bases between the two ends. The CDR3 is made up of 13 amino acids. Germline values: CDR1 MDHEN, CDR2 SYDVKM.

The chain uses TRBV5-5 and TRBJ2-2; TRBD2 matches at 8 bases. This CDR3 spans 15 amino acids. The germline CDR1 and CDR2 sequences are SGHKS and YYEKEE (reference sequence). Unmatched junction bases numbered 5, after V lost 3 bases and J lost 4 bases. The CDR3 coding sequence is TGTGCCAGCAGCTCAAGCGGGAGCATCACCGGGGAGCTGTTTTTT. Its protein product is CASSSSGSITGELFF.

The genes are TRBV7-2 and TRBJ2-7; TRBD2 agrees at 7 bases. Germline CDR1 reads SGHTA; CDR2 reads FQGNSA. After removal of 5 bases from V and 4 bases from J, the junction contained 11 bases not matched to a gene. The length of the CDR3 is 15 residues. The CDR3 spells CASSGSGTATYEQYF. CDR3 in DNA: TGTGCCAGCAGCGGGAGCGGGACGGCTACGTACGAGCAGTACTTC.

This clone appeared a few times. The chain combines TRBV5-6 with TRBJ2-7; no clear D. V dropped 3 bases and J dropped 1 base, with 11 bases sitting between them. There are 14 residues in the CDR3. Germline-derived CDR1 and CDR2 are SGHDT and YYEEEE. CDR3 sequence reads: CASSSGLSSYEQYF. The CDR3 nucleotides are TGTGCCAGCAGCTCGGGTCTTAGTTCCTACGAGCAGTACTTC. The full variable domain, completed using reference TRBV5-6 and TRBJ2-7, is DAGVTQSPTHLIKTRGQQVTLRCSPKSGHDTVSWYQQALGQGPQFIFQYYEEEERQRGNFPDRFSGHQFPNYSSELNVNALLLGDSALYLCASSSGLSSYEQYFGPGTRLTVT.